The next 24 T cell receptor beta chains were all read from a single sample in a study of beta chain features in type 1 diabetes. What was sequenced were expressed TCRB transcripts, since all of the isolated RNA had been reverse transcribed. Generated by immunoSEQ multiplex PCR, the TCRdb table keeps only in-frame clones and is missing some. Of about 660,000 clones listed, about an eighth are singletons. Overall study results and limits: All four CD4+ subsets from Type 1 diabetes patients carried moderately but significantly shorter TCRB CDR3s.

What these receptors recognize is not known. Input material: naive CD4+ T cells from blood. These TCRs come from a young man with type 1 diabetes.

This clone was observed a few times. The rearrangement uses TRBV10-3 and TRBJ2-1; 10 positions match TRBD2. V was clipped by 4 bases and J by 0 bases; unmatched bases: 12. The CDR3 extends over 19 amino acids. Germline V gene sequence: CDR1 ENHRY, CDR2 SYGVKD. The CDR3 here is CAISVRATSGEFSYNEQFF. As DNA, the CDR3 is TGTGCCATCAGTGTAAGGGCTACTAGCGGGGAGTTCTCCTACAATGAGCAGTTCTTC.

This chain connects TRBV25-1 to TRBJ1-2; maybe TRBD1 (5 bases). This CDR3 spans 13 amino acids. The V end lost 3 bases, the J end lost 8 bases, and 13 bases lay between the germline ends. The germline V gene has CDR1 MGHDK and CDR2 SYGVNS. CDR3 DNA: TGTGCCAGCAGTGAGAGGGGCAGGACGGGCTACACCTTC. Translation gives CASSERGRTGYTF.

This chain links TRBV27 with TRBJ1-2; perhaps TRBD1 as D (6 bases). V lost 3 bases, J lost 1 base, and 9 bases lay in between. CDR1 and CDR2 from the germline V gene are MNHEY and SMNVEV (reference sequence). The CDR3 loop spans 14 amino acids. The CDR3, as DNA: TGTGCCAGCAGTTTGCAGGGGATTAACTATGGCTACACCTTC. This codes for CASSLQGINYGYTF.

In this sample, this clone turned up a few times. The chain joins TRBV4-1 to TRBJ2-4, with D unresolved. The germline V and J ends were trimmed by 0 bases and 3 bases, with 9 bases remaining between them. In germline, CDR1 is MGHRA, CDR2 YSYEKL. CDR3 length equals 15 residues. CDR3 DNA: TGCGCCAGCAGCCAAGAGAAAGAGAGCAAAAACATTCAGTACTTC. Its protein product is CASSQEKESKNIQYF.

CDR3 DNA: TGCGCCAGCACCCCAAAGGCCTCCGGGACTGAAGCTTTCTTT. Translated, it gives CASTPKASGTEAFF. The V gene is TRBV4-1, the J gene TRBJ1-1, with no clear D. The length of the CDR3 is 14 residues. From germline, CDR1 is MGHRA and CDR2 YSYEKL. V lost 7 bases to trimming and J lost 5 bases, with 17 bases between them.

This chain connects TRBV11-2 to TRBJ2-5, with D uncertain. The CDR3 is 16 amino acids. In germline, CDR1 is SGHAT, CDR2 FQNNGV. V was shortened by 4 bases and J by 5 bases, with 20 bases between the two germline ends. The DNA for the CDR3 is TGTGCCAGCAGCTCCGATAGGAGCTCAGCCGTCGAGACCCAGTACTTC. Translated: CASSSDRSSAVETQYF.

The chain uses TRBV5-4 and TRBJ2-5; no firm D call. Trimming took off 0 bases at V and 3 bases at J, with 9 bases between the two ends. The germline gives CDR1 SGHNT, CDR2 YYREEE (reference sequence). The CDR3 consists of 14 residues. CDR3 bases: TGTGCCAGCAGCTTGGCGGCAATGGAAGAGACCCAGTACTTC. Encoded protein: CASSLAAMEETQYF.

The rearrangement joins TRBV6-1 to TRBJ1-5; TRBD1 matches 8 bases. The germline V gene encodes CDR1 MNHNS and CDR2 SASEGT. The CDR3 totals 15 residues. Trimming took 6 bases from V and 4 from J; bases not matched to a gene: 8. The CDR3 spells CASRAGGFGNQPQHF. The CDR3 DNA reads TGTGCCAGCAGGGCAGGGGGCTTTGGGAATCAGCCCCAGCATTTT.

The rearrangement joins TRBV7-2 to TRBJ2-6; a weak D match, TRBD1 (5 bases). Germline assignment: CDR1 SGHTA and CDR2 FQGNSA. The CDR3 is made up of 15 amino acids. Trimming took 1 base from V and 2 from J, leaving 6 bases between them. The CDR3 sequence is CASSLVGPGANVLTF. As DNA, the CDR3 is TGTGCCAGCAGCTTAGTGGGGCCTGGGGCCAACGTCCTGACTTTC.

The chain carries TRBV7-3 and TRBJ2-1; maybe TRBD2 (6 bases). Looked up from germline, CDR1 is SGHTA and CDR2 is FQGTGA. V was trimmed by 4 bases and J by 6 bases, leaving 13 bases between them. The CDR3 totals 14 residues. The chain's CDR3 is CASSSPGVLNEQFF. DNA of the CDR3: TGTGCCAGCAGCTCACCGGGAGTTCTCAATGAGCAGTTCTTC.

The chain combines TRBV27 with TRBJ1-5; D possibly corresponds to TRBD1 (6 bases). The CDR3 is 14 residues long. The V gene lost 6 bases and the J gene lost 6 bases, with 15 bases spanning the gap. Germline lookup yields CDR1 MNHEY and CDR2 SMNVEV (reference sequence). The CDR3 DNA reads as TGTGCCAGCAGCCCCGGACAGTTCCTTCAGCCCCAGCATTTT. It specifies CASSPGQFLQPQHF.

The J gene is TRBJ1-2, the V gene TRBV7-2; D might be TRBD1 (5 bases). The germline V gene has CDR1 SGHTA and CDR2 FQGNSA. V dropped 4 bases and J dropped 4 bases, with 10 bases sitting between them. The CDR3 loop spans 13 amino acids. CDR3 loop: CASSSPGAYGYTF. DNA of the CDR3: TGTGCCAGCAGCTCCCCCGGGGCCTATGGCTACACCTTC.

The chain combines TRBV7-2 with TRBJ2-1; D remains ambiguous. V was shortened by 4 bases and J by 2 bases, with 15 bases between the two germline ends. CDR3 length equals 16 residues. Germline V gene sequence: CDR1 SGHTA, CDR2 FQGNSA. The CDR3: CASSSGLGPPYNEQFF. The DNA of the CDR3 is TGTGCCAGCAGCTCCGGGTTAGGGCCCCCCTACAATGAGCAGTTCTTC.

The chain couples TRBV9 to TRBJ2-5; D gene ambiguous. CDR3 length: 15 residues. V lost 0 bases and J 0 bases, leaving 9 bases between the germline ends. The V gene's germline CDR1 is SGDLS and CDR2 YYNGEE. The CDR3 DNA reads TGTGCCAGCAGCGTAGGTCGGCAGGACCAAGAGACCCAGTACTTC. Translated, it gives CASSVGRQDQETQYF.

The table lists this clone with a few counts. The rearrangement uses TRBV6-5 and TRBJ2-7, with D perhaps TRBD2 (6 bases). The ends were cut back, 2 bases at V and 3 bases at J, with 14 bases in the middle. This CDR3 has 15 amino acids. Germline CDR1 and CDR2: MNHEY and SVGAGI. This CDR3 is CASSYGGAGNYEQYF. The DNA for the CDR3 is TGTGCCAGCAGTTACGGTGGGGCGGGGAACTACGAGCAGTACTTC.

In this sample, this clone turned up a few times. V is TRBV5-5 and J is TRBJ2-3, with D unresolved. The CDR3 extends over 17 amino acids. CDR1 SGHKS and CDR2 YYEKEE come from the germline V gene (reference sequence). V was pared by 3 bases and J by 1 base, with 18 bases between. CDR3 residues: CASSWFGQSTRTDTQYF. DNA of the CDR3: TGTGCCAGCAGCTGGTTCGGGCAGTCCACCCGCACAGATACGCAGTATTTT.

This CDR3 is CAWSASGSYNEQFF. CDR3 DNA: TGTGCCTGGAGTGCCAGCGGCTCCTACAATGAGCAGTTCTTC. The chain links TRBV30 to TRBJ2-1; possibly TRBD2 for D (5 bases). CDR1 is GTSNPN, CDR2 SVGIG, per germline (reference sequence). The CDR3 spans 14 residues. Trimming pared 1 base from V and 0 bases from J, leaving 7 bases between.

This rearrangement joins TRBV2 to TRBJ2-2; 9 bases fit TRBD1. The CDR3 spans 15 residues. Germline V gives CDR1 SNHLY, CDR2 FYNNEI. The J segment lost 5 bases and the V segment lost 6 bases, leaving 7 bases of the junction unmatched. The CDR3 loop is CASRQGATGTGELFF. In nucleotides, the CDR3 is TGTGCCAGCAGACAGGGGGCGACGGGAACCGGGGAGCTGTTTTTT. The entire variable domain, with the rest obtained from reference TRBV2 and TRBJ2-2, is as follows: EPEVTQTPSHQVTQMGQEVILRCVPISNHLYFYWYRQILGQKVEFLVSFYNNEISEKSEIFDDQFSVERPDGSNFTLKIRSTKLEDSAMYFCASRQGATGTGELFFGEGSRLTVL.

A few counts support this clone. The V gene is TRBV30, the J gene TRBJ1-1, with 7 bases matching TRBD1. The CDR3 is 14 amino acids. CDR1 is GTSNPN and CDR2 is SVGIG in the germline V gene (reference sequence). The CDR3 sequence: CARKQGPSNTEAFF. For the CDR3, the DNA is TGTGCACGTAAACAGGGGCCCTCGAACACTGAAGCTTTCTTT.

This clone occurred once. The V call is TRBV6-6, the J call TRBJ1-1; D is unresolved. Germline lookup yields CDR1 MNHNY and CDR2 SVGAGI (reference sequence). The CDR3 totals 12 residues. The ends were cut back, 5 bases at V and 3 bases at J, with 7 bases in the middle. CDR3 in amino acids: CASSPWDTEAFF. The CDR3 nucleotides are TGTGCCAGCAGTCCTTGGGACACTGAAGCTTTCTTT.

The chain recombines TRBV28 with TRBJ1-1; D remains unclear. Trimming stripped 7 bases from V and 3 bases from J, with 9 bases between. CDR3 size: 12 residues. CDR1 is MDHEN and CDR2 is SYDVKM in the germline V gene. The CDR3 DNA is TGTGCCAGCATAAGCGGGGACACTGAAGCTTTCTTT. It codes for CASISGDTEAFF.

This clone was seen a few times. The J gene is TRBJ1-4, the V gene TRBV4-1; D not resolved. The CDR3 is made up of 13 amino acids. Germline V gene lookup returns CDR1 MGHRA and CDR2 YSYEKL. The V end was cut by 4 bases, the J end by 8 bases, with 11 bases between. DNA of the CDR3: TGCGCCAGCAGCCTTTCCTGGGGAGAAAAACTGTTTTTT. Its protein product is CASSLSWGEKLFF.

V and J are TRBV14 and TRBJ2-7; TRBD2 is a possible D gene (6 bases). This CDR3 region has 15 residues. The V end was cut by 0 bases, the J end by 1 base, with 10 bases between. Germline assignment: CDR1 SGHDN and CDR2 FVKESK. The DNA of the CDR3 is TGTGCCAGCAGCCAAGACCCCGGGACTTCCTACGAGCAGTACTTC. Translated: CASSQDPGTSYEQYF.

This clone was counted only a few times. V is TRBV2 and J is TRBJ1-6; the match to TRBD1 covers 7 bases. There are 14 residues in the CDR3. The germline gives CDR1 SNHLY, CDR2 FYNNEI. The V and J ends lost 4 bases and 9 bases, in that order; junction bases with no gene match: 6. The CDR3 sequence: CASSASTGRSPLHF. In nucleotides, the CDR3 is TGTGCCAGCAGTGCGTCGACAGGGCGTTCACCCCTCCACTTT.